This T cell receptor (beta chain) comes out of a study of human T cells and chemical hapten exposure. Time point defined: patch test 1, 2 weeks after DPC sensitization. Treatment denoted: therapeutic diphenylcyclopropenone sensitization with weekly scalp DPC. Sample donors consisted of patients with alopecia, aged 18 to 70 years, who were suitable for DPC. TCRdb called the RACE reads again in MiXCR, with one record for every CDR3 protein. The sample holds 95,000 to 150,000 distinct CDR3 sequences, about an eighth seen once. The clonotype comes from a man younger than 35 with alopecia areata. Some clones in this sample may be carry-over from other donors' samples. The sequencing used whole blood, collected in connection with sensitization to the hapten diphenylcyclopropenone (DPC).

The CDR3 region is CASREKFIGANTEAFF. CDR3 in DNA: TGTGCCAGCAGAGAGAAGTTTATAGGGGCGAACACTGAAGCTTTCTTT. The V gene is TRBV6-2 or TRBV6-3, the J gene TRBJ1-1; maybe TRBD1 (5 bases). The CDR3 is made up of 16 amino acids. V lost 6 bases, J lost 1 base, and 18 bases lay in between. Germline-derived CDR1 and CDR2 are MNHEY and SVGEGT.